This TCR beta chain was recorded in a study of cytomegalovirus exposure and HLA in healthy donors. CDR1 is MNHEY, CDR2 SVGAGI, per germline. The germline V and J ends were trimmed by 2 bases and 4 bases, with 6 bases remaining between them. The CDR3 runs to 13 residues. Broader study findings: Researchers had no immune exposure information except CMV serostatus available. In a later analysis, compared with equally common non-associated chains, HLA-associated beta chains were more expanded. Reportedly, a later analysis found an Asian-associated ancestry cluster had fewer N-insertions than the approximately 700-donor mean.

13 Jbeta primers and 60 Vbeta primers were used for the PCR. Per the authors' pipeline: In a later analysis, around 12 million of 65 million to 80 million unique beta chains occurred in at least two donors. TCRdb's copy holds only in-frame clones and misses some; the assay was immunoSEQ multiplex PCR. That table supplies the V and J calls and clone size; D and trimming were determined from the DNA. The table shows 100,000 to 150,000 clones, with about 74% occurring only once. This clone has just a few counts. Its antigen is not identified. This chain connects TRBV6-5 to TRBJ1-5; D unresolved. The sequenced sample was PBMCs. This sequence originates from a woman between 45 and 65 years old in good health and CMV-seropositive. As DNA, the CDR3 is TGTGCCAGCAGTTACCAATTGAATCAGCCCCAGCATTTT. Its translation: CASSYQLNQPQHF.